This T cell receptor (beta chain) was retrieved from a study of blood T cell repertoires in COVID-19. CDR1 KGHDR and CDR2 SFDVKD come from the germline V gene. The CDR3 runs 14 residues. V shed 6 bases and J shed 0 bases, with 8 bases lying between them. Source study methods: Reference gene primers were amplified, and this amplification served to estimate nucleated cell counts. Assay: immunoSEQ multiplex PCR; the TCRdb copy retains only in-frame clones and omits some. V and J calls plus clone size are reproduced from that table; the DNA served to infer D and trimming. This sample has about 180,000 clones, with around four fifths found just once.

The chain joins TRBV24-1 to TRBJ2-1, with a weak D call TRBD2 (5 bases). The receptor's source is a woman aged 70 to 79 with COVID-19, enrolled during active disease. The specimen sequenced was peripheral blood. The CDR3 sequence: CATSKRTSYNEQFF. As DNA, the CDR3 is TGTGCCACCAGTAAGCGGACCTCCTACAATGAGCAGTTCTTC.